The count of the clone carrying this TCR beta chain is one. Some clones are missing from TCRdb's copy, which holds only in-frame ones; the method was immunoSEQ multiplex PCR. The table has around 140,000 clones, roughly 86% seen once; the top ten hold about an eighth. V was trimmed by 6 bases and J by 1 base, leaving 12 bases between them. Germline V gene data show CDR1 as SGHVS and CDR2 as FQNEAQ. CDR3 size: 14 residues. The data derive from a study of blood T cell repertoires in COVID-19. This clonotype was sampled from a woman in her seventies with COVID-19, enrolled during active disease. The chain combines TRBV7-8 with TRBJ2-5; D perhaps matches TRBD2 (6 bases). Sequencing input: peripheral blood. CDR3 nucleotide sequence: TGTGCCAGCAGTTCGGGACTGATCCAAGAGACCCAGTACTTC. As protein: CASSSGLIQETQYF. The full variable domain, its missing parts supplied by reference TRBV7-8 and TRBJ2-5, is GAGVSQSPRYKVAKRGQDVALRCDPISGHVSLFWYQQALGQGPEFLTYFQNEAQLDKSGLPSDRFFAERPEGSVSTLKIQRTQQEDSAVYLCASSSGLIQETQYFGPGTRLLVL.